This T cell receptor beta chain appears in the sequencing data of a study of T-cell reconstitution after alpha-beta-depleted transplantation in children. This clonotype was found many times. The library targeted TCRbeta and was prepared with unique molecular identifiers. In TCRdb, the PCR reads were re-called with MiXCR into one record per CDR3 protein. The repertoire holds 190,000 or so distinct CDR3 sequences, more than 14% seen once, with roughly an eighth in the top ten. This CDR3 is 17 amino acids long. The V gene lost 4 bases and the J gene lost 0 bases, with 13 bases spanning the gap. The germline gives CDR1 MNHEY, CDR2 SVGAGI.

The V gene is TRBV6-5, the J gene TRBJ2-6, with D perhaps being TRBD1 or TRBD2 (5 bases each). The sequence was collected from a human donor who donated a stem cell graft to a child with acute lymphoblastic leukemia. The material sequenced was PBMCs from the stem cell graft donor, taken from the stem cell graft. The CDR3 protein is CASSSGTVYSGANVLTF. The CDR3 coding sequence is TGTGCCAGCAGTTCCGGGACGGTATACTCTGGGGCCAACGTCCTGACTTTC.